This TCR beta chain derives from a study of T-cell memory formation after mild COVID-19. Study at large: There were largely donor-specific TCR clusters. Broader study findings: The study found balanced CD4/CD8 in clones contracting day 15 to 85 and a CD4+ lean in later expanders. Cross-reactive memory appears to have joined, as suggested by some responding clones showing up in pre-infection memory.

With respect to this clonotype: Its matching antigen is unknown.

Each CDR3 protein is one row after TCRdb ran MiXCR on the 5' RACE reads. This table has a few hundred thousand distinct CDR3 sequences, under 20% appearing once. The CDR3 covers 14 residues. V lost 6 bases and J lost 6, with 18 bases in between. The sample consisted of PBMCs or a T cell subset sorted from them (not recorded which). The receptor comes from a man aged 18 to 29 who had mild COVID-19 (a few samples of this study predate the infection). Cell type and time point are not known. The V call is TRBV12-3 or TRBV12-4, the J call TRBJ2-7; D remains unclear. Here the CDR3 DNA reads TGTGCCAGCAGCTACCAGGATTTTTCAAGCGAGCAGTACTTC. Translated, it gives CASSYQDFSSEQYF.